The next 5 T cell receptor beta chains were all read from a single sample in a study of CXCR3-negative and CXCR3-positive naive CD8 T cells. Their specific antigens are unknown. Study-level findings and limits: Against CXCR3-negative naive cells, CXCR3-positive naive cells showed more hydrophobic TRB CDR3s.

5' RACE that incorporated UMI labels was used to prepare the TRB cDNA libraries. TCRdb reprocessed the 5' RACE reads, with one entry per CDR3 protein and no DNA. The sample data list roughly 120,000 distinct CDR3 sequences. Material: naive CXCR3+ CD8+ T cells from blood. Subset noted: CD45RO-CCR7+CD27+CD95- naive CD8+ T cells expressing CXCR3 (TNR3+). These receptors were collected from a human donor in good health. Some clones in this sample may be carry-over from other donors' samples.

J is TRBJ2-1 and V is TRBV20-1. The CDR3 has 16 residues. Germline CDR1 is DFQATT and CDR2 is SNEGSKA (reference sequence). This CDR3 reads CSARDQQRSSYNEQFF.

The genes are TRBV13 and TRBJ2-4; the TCRdb D gene call, TRBD2, has no DNA to confirm it. This CDR3 has 17 residues. Germline-derived CDR1 and CDR2 are PRHDT and FYEKMQ (reference sequence). The chain's CDR3 is CASSLGSREKAKNIQYF.

The V call is TRBV29-1, the J call TRBJ2-7; TCRdb's D gene call, TRBD1, goes unchecked for lack of DNA. Germline CDR1 is SQVTM and CDR2 is ANQGSEA. This CDR3 region has 13 residues. This chain's CDR3 is CSARTASSYEQYF.

CDR3 sequence: CASRISGEAYEQYF. V and J are TRBV27 and TRBJ2-7; absent DNA, TCRdb's TRBD2 call cannot be checked. There are 14 residues in the CDR3. Germline CDR1 MNHEY, CDR2 SMNVEV (reference sequence).

V is TRBV7-9 and J is TRBJ2-1; the TCRdb call, TRBD2, lacks DNA for checking. CDR1 and CDR2 from the germline V gene are SEHNR and FQNEAQ (reference sequence). This CDR3 has 16 residues. CDR3 sequence reads: CASTFPEDLHGNEQFF.